The 18 T cell receptor beta chains in this list originate from one sample, sequenced in a study of T-cell reconstitution after alpha-beta-depleted transplantation in children. As it was prepared, the TCRbeta library received unique molecular identifiers. TCRdb reprocessed the PCR reads via MiXCR and lists one record per CDR3 protein. In the table there are almost 500,000 distinct CDR3 sequences, about 11% of which are singletons. The sequences come from PBMCs, collected before TCRalphabeta/CD19-depleted stem cell transplant. The receptor set was obtained from a child aged 2 to 10 with inherited bone marrow failure, due to receive a stem cell transplant.

The chain links TRBV12-3 or TRBV12-4 to TRBJ2-1; 11 bases line up with TRBD2. Trimming removed 5 bases from V and 7 bases from J; junction bases left unmatched: 10. This CDR3 contains 16 residues. This CDR3 is CASSLTGLAEPNEQFF. CDR3 nucleotide sequence: TGTGCCAGCAGTCTCACGGGACTAGCGGAACCGAATGAGCAGTTCTTC.

This clonotype was counted many times. The CDR3 is CASSQDFGGPLETQYF. CDR3 in DNA: TGTGCCAGCAGCCAAGATTTCGGGGGGCCCCTAGAGACCCAGTACTTC. V is TRBV14 and J is TRBJ2-5; a possible D gene is TRBD2 (7 bases). CDR1 is SGHDN, CDR2 FVKESK, per germline. The CDR3 has 16 residues. V was shortened by 0 bases and J by 4 bases, with 15 bases between the two germline ends.

The chain employs TRBV11-1 and TRBJ2-1, with 11 bases that match TRBD2. Trimming took 0 bases from V and 3 from J; bases not matched to a gene: 7. The V gene's germline CDR1 is SGHAT and CDR2 FQDESV (reference sequence). The length of the CDR3 is 18 residues. CDR3 region: CASSLAGGTSGGYNEQFF. CDR3 coding DNA: TGTGCCAGCAGCTTAGCAGGCGGAACTAGCGGGGGCTACAATGAGCAGTTCTTC.

This clonotype showed up many times. The chain is built from TRBV12-3 or TRBV12-4 and TRBJ1-5; unclear D gene. The CDR3 sequence is 15 residues long. The V end was cut by 3 bases, the J end by 4 bases, with 13 bases between. The CDR3, as DNA: TGTGCCAGCAGTTTGGTGGGCAGTGGTAATCAGCCCCAGCATTTT. Translation: CASSLVGSGNQPQHF.

This clonotype was seen ten or more times. The CDR3 spells CSAGLAGVDTQYF. DNA for the CDR3: TGCAGTGCCGGACTAGCGGGAGTGGATACGCAGTATTTT. V usage is TRBV20-1 and J usage is TRBJ2-3; 13 bases fit TRBD2. Germline CDR1 reads DFQATT; CDR2 reads SNEGSKA (reference sequence). This CDR3 spans 13 amino acids. The trim removed 6 bases at V and 6 bases at J, leaving 3 bases unmatched.

This clonotype was counted a few times. The chain links TRBV20-1 to TRBJ2-1; D possibly corresponds to TRBD2 (6 bases). The CDR3 totals 16 residues. Germline V gene sequence: CDR1 DFQATT, CDR2 SNEGSKA (reference sequence). V shed 1 base and J shed 6 bases, with 19 bases lying between them. The CDR3 here is CSARGVTGVGVNEQFF. The CDR3, as DNA: TGCAGTGCTAGAGGAGTAACGGGAGTGGGGGTCAATGAGCAGTTCTTC.

The chain joins TRBV3-1 to TRBJ2-1; D might be TRBD2 (5 bases). In germline, CDR1 is LGHDT, CDR2 YNNKEL (reference sequence). This CDR3 has 13 residues. V gave up 1 base and J gave up 6 bases, with 7 bases separating them. The CDR3 sequence: CASSQGTVNEQFF. CDR3 bases: TGTGCCAGCAGCCAAGGGACTGTCAATGAGCAGTTCTTC.

Comments on this clonotype: One junction end does not reproduce the germline sequence, and a read error may be involved. CDR3: CASTEQGASTDTPYF. The CDR3 DNA reads TGTGCCAGCACCGAGCAGGGGGCTAGCACAGATACGCCGTATTTT. The chain combines TRBV7-2 with TRBJ2-3; 8 bases agree with TRBD1. This CDR3 is 15 amino acids long. Germline V CDR1 and CDR2: SGHTA, FQGNSA.

About this clonotype: This may be a read error: a much more frequent sequence differs by one nucleotide. The missing conserved phenylalanine or tryptophan at the end of this CDR3 makes a read error likely. V gene TRBV20-1 combines with J gene TRBJ2-7; TRBD1 matches at 8 bases. The CDR3 runs 13 residues. From germline, CDR1 is DFQATT and CDR2 SNEGSKA (reference sequence). V shed 5 bases, J shed 1 base, and the junction held 4 bases outside the gene matches. CDR3 DNA: TGCAGTGCTCATGACAGGGGATCCTACGAGCAGTACTTA. This translates into CSAHDRGSYEQYL.

This clonotype showed up many times. This chain connects TRBV7-9 to TRBJ1-1; D is undetermined. Between the trimmed V and J ends, which lost 4 bases and 7 bases, there was a span of 13 bases. CDR1 and CDR2 (germline): SEHNR, FQNEAQ (reference sequence). The CDR3 spans 13 residues. The CDR3 DNA is TGTGCCAGCAGCTCAGGACGGTCCCTTGAAGCTTTCTTT. Residues: CASSSGRSLEAFF.

The rearrangement joins TRBV2 to TRBJ2-7; a possible D gene is TRBD2 (5 bases). Between the trimmed V and J ends, which lost 5 bases and 5 bases, there was a span of 13 bases. This CDR3 is 13 amino acids long. Germline CDR1 SNHLY, CDR2 FYNNEI. The CDR3 nucleotides read TGTGCCAGCAGTTGGCGGTCCGGGAACGAGCAGTACTTC. Its protein is CASSWRSGNEQYF.

This clonotype was detected many times. CDR3 DNA sequence: TGTGCCAGCAGCCAAGGAAGTTTCCCCACCGGGGAGCTGTTTTTT. Its protein product is CASSQGSFPTGELFF. The V gene is TRBV4-2, the J gene TRBJ2-2; D is unclear. Germline loops: CDR1 LGHNA, CDR2 YNFKEQ. The germline V and J ends were trimmed by 1 base and 4 bases, with 10 bases remaining between them. There are 15 residues in the CDR3.

This clonotype was observed at least ten times. In DNA, the CDR3 is TGTGCCAGCAGCCAAGATCGGGCGGGAGCGCGCAATGAGCAGTTCTTC. Its translation: CASSQDRAGARNEQFF. V usage is TRBV4-2 and J usage is TRBJ2-1; 7 nucleotides align to TRBD2. This CDR3 is 16 amino acids long. The germline V gene encodes CDR1 LGHNA and CDR2 YNFKEQ. V lost 0 bases, J lost 6 bases, and 8 bases stayed unmatched.

In its sample, this clonotype was seen many times. The V call is TRBV5-1, the J call TRBJ2-5; D remains unclear. CDR3 length: 12 residues. V was cut by 2 bases and J by 5 bases, with 7 bases left in between. The germline V gene has CDR1 SGHRS and CDR2 YFSETQ. CDR3 DNA: TGCGCCAGCAGCTTTCCCGGGGAGACCCAGTACTTC. Residues: CASSFPGETQYF.

This chain uses TRBV11-1 with TRBJ2-5; D is perhaps TRBD1 (7 bases). Between the trimmed V and J ends, which lost 5 bases and 8 bases, there was a span of 18 bases. The CDR3 is made up of 14 amino acids. Germline CDR1 reads SGHAT; CDR2 reads FQDESV (reference sequence). The CDR3 DNA reads as TGTGCCAGCAGCGTCCCCGGCGGGACAGACACCCAGTACTTC. Translation gives CASSVPGGTDTQYF.

There are many counts of this clonotype. The chain is built from TRBV3-1 and TRBJ1-4; maybe TRBD1 (6 bases). CDR1 and CDR2 from the germline V gene are LGHDT and YNNKEL (reference sequence). The V gene lost 3 bases and the J gene lost 3 bases, with 11 bases spanning the gap. The CDR3 totals 15 residues. CDR3 sequence reads: CASSHGGTANEKLFF. The CDR3 coding sequence is TGTGCCAGCAGCCACGGGGGCACAGCTAATGAAAAACTGTTTTTT.

This clonotype was detected only a few times. The rearrangement joins TRBV7-8 to TRBJ1-5; 7 bases align to TRBD1. V shed 5 bases and J 2 bases; nucleotides not matched to a gene: 9. CDR1 is SGHVS and CDR2 is FQNEAQ in the germline V gene. The CDR3 extends over 16 amino acids. DNA for the CDR3: TGTGCCAGCAGCCTTCCGACAGGGCTACGCAATCAGCCCCAGCATTTT. It codes for CASSLPTGLRNQPQHF.

This clonotype was counted ten times or more. The rearrangement joins TRBV19 to TRBJ2-5; D possibly uses TRBD1 or TRBD2 (5 bases each). The length of the CDR3 is 15 residues. Per germline, CDR1 LNHDA and CDR2 SQIVND (reference sequence). Between the trimmed V and J ends, which lost 8 bases and 5 bases, there was a span of 21 bases. The CDR3 coding sequence is TGTGCCAGTTCCGGCGACAGCGGTTGGGAGGAGACCCAGTACTTC. Amino acid sequence: CASSGDSGWEETQYF.